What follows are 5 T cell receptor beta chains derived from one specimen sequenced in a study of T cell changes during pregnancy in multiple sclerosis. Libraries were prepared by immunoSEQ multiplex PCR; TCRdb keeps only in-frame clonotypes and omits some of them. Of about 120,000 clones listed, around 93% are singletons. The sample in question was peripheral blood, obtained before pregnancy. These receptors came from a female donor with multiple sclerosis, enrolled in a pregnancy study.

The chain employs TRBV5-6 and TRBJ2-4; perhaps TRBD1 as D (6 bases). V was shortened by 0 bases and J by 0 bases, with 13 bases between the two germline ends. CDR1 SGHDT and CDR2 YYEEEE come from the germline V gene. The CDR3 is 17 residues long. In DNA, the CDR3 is TGTGCCAGCAGCTTGGGGCCAGGGACAATAGCCAAAAACATTCAGTACTTC. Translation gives CASSLGPGTIAKNIQYF.

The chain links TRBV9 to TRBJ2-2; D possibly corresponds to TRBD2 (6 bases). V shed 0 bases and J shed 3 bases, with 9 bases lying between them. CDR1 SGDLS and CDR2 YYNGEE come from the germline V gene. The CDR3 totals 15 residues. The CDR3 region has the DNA TGTGCCAGCAGCGTAGCGGGGGAGGACACCGGGGAGCTGTTTTTT. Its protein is CASSVAGEDTGELFF.

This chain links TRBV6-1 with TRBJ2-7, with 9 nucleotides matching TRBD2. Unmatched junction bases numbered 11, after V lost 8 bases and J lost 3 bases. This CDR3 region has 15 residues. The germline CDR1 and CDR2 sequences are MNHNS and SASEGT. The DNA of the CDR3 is TGTGCCAGCGAACTACCGGGACTAGCTGTCTACGAGCAGTACTTC. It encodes CASELPGLAVYEQYF.

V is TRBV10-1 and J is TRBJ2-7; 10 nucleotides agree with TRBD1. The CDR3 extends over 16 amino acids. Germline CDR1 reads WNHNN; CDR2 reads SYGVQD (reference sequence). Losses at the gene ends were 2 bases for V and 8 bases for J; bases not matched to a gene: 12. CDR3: CASSEDQPGQGSKQYF. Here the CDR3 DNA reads TGCGCCAGCAGTGAGGATCAACCGGGACAGGGGAGCAAGCAGTACTTC.

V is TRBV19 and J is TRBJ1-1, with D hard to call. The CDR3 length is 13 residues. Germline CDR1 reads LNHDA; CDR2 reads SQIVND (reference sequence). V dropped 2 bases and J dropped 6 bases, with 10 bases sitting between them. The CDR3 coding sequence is TGTGCCAGTAGTATAACGACACGCGCTGAAGCTTTCTTT. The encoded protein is CASSITTRAEAFF.